The subject of this entry is one T cell receptor (beta chain). Its target is unknown. A much larger clone sits a single nucleotide away, making a read error possible. The sample belongs to a study of molecular identifiers for immune sequencing clone quantification. Across the study: Replicates split RNA from approximately 20,000 or 100,000 naive CD8 cells five ways, and the researchers sequenced four portions.

The use of previously described methods and listed TCR primers produced the bulk TCR libraries. TCRdb reprocessed the PCR reads with MiXCR, giving one entry per CDR3 protein. The profile shows 490,000 or so distinct CDR3 sequences, about a quarter of them singletons. Points from the study as a whole: Among around 1 million naive cells, as was reported, spiked Jurkat TCR RNA from one cell was detectable. Clones above 20 RNA copies contained over 97% of effector molecules and under 1% of naive molecules.

Germline V gene data show CDR1 as SGHRS and CDR2 as YFSETQ. The CDR3 totals 16 residues. V dropped 10 bases and J dropped 1; count of bases not matched to a gene: 12. The TCR originated in a human donor in good health. Some libraries in this study had Jurkat cell RNA spiked in. Sequenced sample: naive CD8+ T cells from blood, with Jurkat cell RNA spiked in. Stated subset: FACS-sorted CD8+CD4-CCR7+CD45RA+ naive T cells. The rearrangement links TRBV5-1 to TRBJ2-2; 8 positions match TRBD1. The CDR3 region is CAGGFGTGLNTGELFF. The CDR3 DNA is TGCGCCGGTGGGTTCGGGACAGGACTGAACACCGGGGAGCTGTTTTTT.